This TCR beta chain was obtained from a study of blood T cell repertoires in COVID-19. Study-wide background: Recovered Cohort 3 donors showed two negative PCRs, clearance, or symptom resolution.

Living in about two dozen US areas, the participants were between roughly 18 and 90 years of age. The CDR3 sequence is 13 residues long. The germline V and J ends were trimmed by 0 bases and 7 bases, with 10 bases remaining between them. The germline V gene encodes CDR1 LGHNA and CDR2 YNFKEQ. In the source study's methods: The assay estimated nucleated cells by amplifying reference gene primers. The data were produced by immunoSEQ multiplex PCR, yet TCRdb's version contains in-frame clones alone and is incomplete. The DNA was the basis for D and trimming; V, J and clone size are from that table. This sample has approximately 200,000 clones, with more than 75% found just once.

The clonotype comes from a man aged 25-45 years in a cohort exposed to, infected with or recovered from COVID-19 (not recorded which). This chain connects TRBV4-2 to TRBJ2-7; perhaps TRBD2 as D (6 bases). The sample comprised PBMCs or T cells enriched from blood (not recorded which). CDR3 in amino acids: CASSQDVGREQYF. The CDR3 bases are TGTGCCAGCAGCCAAGACGTGGGGAGGGAGCAGTACTTC.